The clone carrying this TCR beta chain was seen a handful of times. This specimen belongs to a study of blood T cell repertoires in COVID-19. Study at large: Specimens from acute and convalescent COVID-19 originated in the United States, Italy and Spain.

Cohorts were based on clinical histories the participants reported. Recovery meant two consecutive negative NP/OP PCR tests, professional clearance, or resolved symptoms. Original processing notes: Estimates of nucleated cell counts were drawn from the amplification of reference gene primers. Libraries were prepared by immunoSEQ multiplex PCR; TCRdb keeps only in-frame clonotypes and omits some of them. D and trimming were read from the DNA, whereas the V and J calls and clone size are those reported in that table. The table includes roughly 500,000 clones, roughly nine tenths detected once. The germline gives CDR1 LGHNA, CDR2 YNFKEQ. The CDR3 extends over 15 amino acids. J gave up 4 bases and V 3 bases, and 7 bases lay outside the gene matches.

This sequence joins TRBV4-2 and TRBJ2-5; 8 nucleotides agree with TRBD1. The TCR comes from a woman aged 55-70 years who had recovered from COVID-19. Sequenced input: PBMCs or T cells enriched from blood (not recorded which). CDR3 nucleotides: TGTGCCAGCAGCCAGGACAGGGAAAGTAGAGAGACCCAGTACTTC. This gives the protein CASSQDRESRETQYF.